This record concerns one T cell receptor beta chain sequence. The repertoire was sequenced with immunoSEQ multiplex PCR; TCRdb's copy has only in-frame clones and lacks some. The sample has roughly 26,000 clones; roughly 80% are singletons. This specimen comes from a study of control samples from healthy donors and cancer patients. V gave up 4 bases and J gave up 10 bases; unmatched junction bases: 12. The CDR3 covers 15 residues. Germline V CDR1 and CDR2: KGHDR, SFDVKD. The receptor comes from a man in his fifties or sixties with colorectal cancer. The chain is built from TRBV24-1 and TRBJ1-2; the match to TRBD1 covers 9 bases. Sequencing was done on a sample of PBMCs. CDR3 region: CATSESRTGVEDYTF. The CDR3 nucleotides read TGTGCCACCAGTGAGTCCCGGACAGGGGTAGAGGACTACACCTTC.